Shown below are 4 T cell receptor beta chains from a single sample sequenced in a study of T-cell memory formation after mild COVID-19. TCRdb re-called the 5' RACE reads through MiXCR, storing one row per CDR3 protein. The sample holds about 360,000 distinct CDR3 sequences, roughly 14% seen once. The sample was PBMCs or a T cell subset sorted from them (not recorded which). Receptors originate from a man aged 18 to 30 who had mild COVID-19 (a few samples of this study predate the infection). Cell type and time point are not known.

This clonotype was picked up a small number of times. The CDR3 protein is CASSTTTLDAAPLHF. The CDR3 DNA reads as TGTGCCAGCAGCACAACAACGCTAGATGCGGCACCCCTCCACTTT. The chain links TRBV3-1 to TRBJ1-6; D gene ambiguous. The CDR3 consists of 15 residues. Between the trimmed V and J ends, which lost 5 bases and 11 bases, there was a span of 19 bases. CDR1 is LGHDT and CDR2 is YNNKEL in the germline V gene (reference sequence). The whole variable domain, filled in from reference TRBV3-1 and TRBJ1-6, reads DTAVSQTPKYLVTQMGNDKSIKCEQNLGHDTMYWYKQDSKKFLKIMFSYNNKELIINETVPNRFSPKSPDKAHLNLHINSLELGDSAVYFCASSTTTLDAAPLHFGNGTRLTVT.

This clonotype was observed many times. The V call is TRBV10-3, the J call TRBJ1-6; 7 bases line up with TRBD1. The CDR3 is 14 amino acids. The germline V gene encodes CDR1 ENHRY and CDR2 SYGVKD. Unmatched junction bases numbered 4, after V lost 2 bases and J lost 9 bases. The chain's CDR3 is CAISEGQERSPLHF. In nucleotides, the CDR3 is TGTGCCATCAGTGAGGGACAGGAACGTTCACCCCTCCACTTT.

The rearrangement links TRBV30 to TRBJ2-7; 7 positions agree with TRBD1. CDR3 length: 14 amino acids. Germline V lookup: CDR1 GTSNPN, CDR2 SVGIG (reference sequence). V dropped 2 bases and J dropped 0; count of bases not matched to a gene: 4. CDR3 loop: CAWSPGTVSYEQYF. The CDR3 nucleotides read TGTGCCTGGAGTCCCGGGACAGTCTCCTACGAGCAGTACTTC.

This clonotype has just a few counts. V gene TRBV6-2 or TRBV6-3 combines with J gene TRBJ2-3; unclear D gene. V lost 6 bases and J lost 2, with 9 bases in between. Germline V CDR1 and CDR2: MNHEY, SVGEGT. CDR3 length equals 13 residues. Written as DNA, the CDR3 is TGTGCCAGCAGACTCCCCCTCACAGATACGCAGTATTTT. Protein product: CASRLPLTDTQYF.